This passage covers 18 T cell receptor beta chains from one sample sequenced in a study of identical twins. One entry per CDR3 protein, called by TCRdb with MiXCR from the 5' RACE reads. The repertoire includes some 1,700,000 distinct CDR3 sequences, around a third of them detected once, and around 0.3% sits in the top ten. What was sequenced was cord blood. Receptors were obtained from a newborn girl in good health.

This clonotype showed up many times. The chain couples TRBV4-2 to TRBJ2-1, with a possible D match to TRBD2 (5 bases). Germline V CDR1 and CDR2: LGHNA, YNFKEQ. Between the trimmed V and J ends, which lost 0 bases and 0 bases, there was a span of 6 bases. The CDR3 contains 15 residues. The CDR3 protein is CASSQDGSSYNEQFF. The CDR3 DNA sequence: TGTGCCAGCAGCCAAGATGGGAGCTCCTACAATGAGCAGTTCTTC.

The J gene is TRBJ2-7, the V gene TRBV12-5; a possible D gene is TRBD2 (6 bases). The CDR3 has 16 residues. Trimming shortened V by 6 bases and J by 6 bases, and 24 bases separated the two germline ends. Germline CDR1 LGHNT, CDR2 FRNRAP. DNA for the CDR3: TGTGCTAGTGGCCATAACTCCGGGACTCCCCGGGGCGAGCAGTACTTC. Residues: CASGHNSGTPRGEQYF.

The V call is TRBV24-1, the J call TRBJ2-3, with 7 bases matching TRBD1. CDR1 KGHDR and CDR2 SFDVKD come from the germline V gene. Trimming removed 9 bases from V and 2 bases from J; junction bases left unmatched: 4. The CDR3 has 13 amino acids. The CDR3 is CATLTGVTDTQYF. The CDR3 coding sequence is TGTGCCACCTTAACAGGGGTCACAGATACGCAGTATTTT.

This clonotype was picked up a small number of times. The V gene is TRBV29-1, the J gene TRBJ2-5, with D uncertain. CDR1 is SQVTM, CDR2 ANQGSEA, per germline. The CDR3 has 15 residues. Trimming removed 4 bases at V and 0 bases at J, with 15 bases between. Here the CDR3 reads CSVGRSLAYQETQYF. The CDR3 DNA reads TGCAGCGTTGGGCGAAGCCTGGCGTACCAAGAGACCCAGTACTTC.

The chain is built from TRBV3-1 and TRBJ1-1; D not resolved. Deletions cut 7 bases from V and 2 bases from J, with 11 bases between. CDR1 and CDR2 (germline): LGHDT, YNNKEL (reference sequence). This CDR3 comprises 13 residues. CDR3: CASKGLPNTEAFF. As DNA, the CDR3 is TGTGCCAGCAAGGGCCTCCCTAACACTGAAGCTTTCTTT.

The genes are TRBV29-1 and TRBJ2-7; 12 nucleotides match TRBD2. The DNA end is more similar to TRBJ2-5, so the J call may be wrong. Germline V gene data show CDR1 as SQVTM and CDR2 as ANQGSEA. The CDR3 consists of 15 residues. CDR3 nucleotides: TGCAGCGCCGACCCTAGCGGGAGGGTCTGGGAGACCCAGTACTTC. Protein sequence: CSADPSGRVWETQYF.

This clonotype was observed at least ten times. This chain uses TRBV25-1 with TRBJ2-1; D is possibly TRBD1 (5 bases). The CDR3 spans 12 residues. The V gene lost 5 bases and the J gene lost 9 bases, with 11 bases spanning the gap. Germline V lookup: CDR1 MGHDK, CDR2 SYGVNS. The CDR3 loop reads CASSLQGTEQFF. The CDR3, as DNA: TGTGCCAGCAGTCTCCAGGGTACTGAGCAGTTCTTC.

To note about this clonotype: A much more abundant neighbour one base away suggests this may be a read error. The chain employs TRBV6-2 or TRBV6-3 and TRBJ2-5; D ambiguous. Trimming pared 0 bases from V and 11 bases from J, leaving 22 bases between. This CDR3 comprises 16 residues. Germline V gene sequence: CDR1 MNHEY, CDR2 SVGEGT. DNA for the CDR3: TGTGCCAGCAGTTACTCCGCTCGGCGGCCAGACAATGAGCAGTACTTC. Amino acids: CASSYSARRPDNEQYF.

This clonotype turned up a few times. The rearrangement links TRBV20-1 to TRBJ2-3; 8 nucleotides align to TRBD1. Germline values: CDR1 DFQATT, CDR2 SNEGSKA (reference sequence). The CDR3 extends over 15 amino acids. Germline trimming cut 5 bases from V and 3 bases from J; bases unmatched to any gene: 10. CDR3 protein: CSAPDRGRRTDTQYF. CDR3 nucleotides: TGCAGTGCTCCCGACAGGGGCCGAAGGACAGATACGCAGTATTTT.

The CDR3, as DNA: TGTGCCAGCAGCACTAAAGCGTGGGAGCAGTACTTC. It translates to CASSTKAWEQYF. The chain recombines TRBV3-1 with TRBJ2-7; D not certain. Germline V CDR1 and CDR2: LGHDT, YNNKEL (reference sequence). This CDR3 region has 12 residues. V was trimmed by 5 bases and J by 7 bases, leaving 12 bases between them.

This clonotype turned up a few times. The rearrangement joins TRBV7-2 to TRBJ2-4; no clear D gene. The J call may be incorrect, as the DNA end agrees better with TRBJ2-7. Germline V CDR1 and CDR2: SGHTA, FQGNSA. This CDR3 is built from 13 residues. CDR3 DNA: TGTGCCAGCAGCTCTCACCCCCTATACGAGCAGTACTTC. It specifies CASSSHPLYEQYF.

This clonotype appeared once. The gene calls are TRBV2 and TRBJ2-3; D is ambiguous. CDR1 and CDR2 (germline): SNHLY, FYNNEI. V gave up 4 bases and J gave up 2 bases, with 10 bases separating them. The CDR3 is 14 amino acids. CDR3 residues: CASSVAFDTDTQYF. CDR3 sequence (DNA): TGTGCCAGCAGTGTGGCGTTTGACACAGATACGCAGTATTTT.

The chain couples TRBV18 to TRBJ2-2; D gene uncertain. Trimming took off 2 bases at V and 0 bases at J, with 10 bases between the two ends. The CDR3 consists of 16 residues. Germline V CDR1 and CDR2: KGHSH, LQKENI. The CDR3 bases are TGTGCCAGCTCACCATACCGGGTGACGAACACCGGGGAGCTGTTTTTT. This gives the protein CASSPYRVTNTGELFF.

In its sample, this clonotype was seen many times. The gene calls are TRBV10-1 and TRBJ2-5, with 9 positions matching TRBD1. After removal of 3 bases from V and 4 bases from J, the junction contained 6 bases not matched to a gene. CDR3 length: 15 amino acids. Germline assignment: CDR1 WNHNN and CDR2 SYGVQD (reference sequence). In DNA, the CDR3 is TGCGCCAGCAGTGAAGGACAGGGGAAGCGAGAGACCCAGTACTTC. It codes for CASSEGQGKRETQYF.

This clonotype has a count of ten or more. The chain carries TRBV20-1 and TRBJ1-2, with D unclear. Per germline, CDR1 DFQATT and CDR2 SNEGSKA (reference sequence). The germline V and J ends were trimmed by 0 bases and 0 bases, with 8 bases remaining between them. The CDR3 consists of 14 residues. CDR3 protein: CSARDLWTNYGYTF. CDR3 sequence (DNA): TGCAGTGCTAGAGATCTCTGGACTAACTATGGCTACACCTTC.

This chain connects TRBV27 to TRBJ2-5; 13 bases agree with TRBD2. The ends lost 6 bases at V and 1 base at J; junction bases unmatched: 17. CDR3 length: 20 amino acids. The V gene's germline CDR1 is MNHEY and CDR2 SMNVEV (reference sequence). The DNA of the CDR3 is TGTGCCAGCAGCCGGGTGAGGCCCGGACTAGCGGGAGCCTTCCAAGAGACCCAGTACTTC. It is translated as CASSRVRPGLAGAFQETQYF.

In its sample, this clonotype was seen a few times. The gene calls are TRBV11-2 and TRBJ1-4; D is unresolved. Trimming took 2 bases from V and 7 from J, leaving 11 bases between them. The V gene's germline CDR1 is SGHAT and CDR2 FQNNGV. The CDR3 is 14 residues long. The DNA of the CDR3 is TGTGCCAGCAGCTTATGGGTTGGGCCTGAAAAACTGTTTTTT. It codes for CASSLWVGPEKLFF.

This clonotype was seen a handful of times. CDR3 protein: CASSFGLETDTQYF. CDR3 nucleotides: TGTGCCAGCAGCTTTGGACTCGAGACAGATACGCAGTATTTT. The chain is built from TRBV7-9 and TRBJ2-3, with D maybe TRBD2 (5 bases). V lost 3 bases and J lost 3, with 10 bases in between. The CDR3 length is 14 residues. Germline V gives CDR1 SEHNR, CDR2 FQNEAQ (reference sequence).